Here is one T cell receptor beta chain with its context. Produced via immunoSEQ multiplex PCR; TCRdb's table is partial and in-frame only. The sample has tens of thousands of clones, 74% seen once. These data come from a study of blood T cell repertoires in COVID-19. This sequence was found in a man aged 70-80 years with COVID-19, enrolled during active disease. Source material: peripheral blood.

The CDR3 DNA reads TGTGCCATCAGACCGGGACTAGCGGGATCCGGCGAGCAGTACTTC. Encoded protein: CAIRPGLAGSGEQYF. The chain combines TRBV10-3 with TRBJ2-7; 13 bases are a match to TRBD2. V lost 6 bases and J lost 6; bases outside the gene matches: 8. CDR1 is ENHRY, CDR2 SYGVKD, per germline. The length of the CDR3 is 15 residues.